Reported below is one T cell receptor beta chain. Its specificity is not known. This sample is part of a study of cytomegalovirus exposure and HLA in healthy donors. Overall study context: Clustering assigned approximately 78% of the approximately 400 genotyped donors to the Caucasian-associated ancestry cluster. Regarding the study as a whole: One later analysis reportedly identified an Asian-associated ancestry cluster that showed fewer N-insertions than the approximately 670-donor mean.

PCR amplification relied on 60 Vbeta primers (plus 13 Jbeta primers). This table comes from immunoSEQ multiplex PCR, and its TCRdb copy is limited to in-frame clones, with some not included. The data show about 170,000 clones, roughly 76% seen once. After removal of 7 bases from V and 2 bases from J, the junction contained 11 bases not matched to a gene. The germline V gene encodes CDR1 MDHEN and CDR2 SYDVKM. This CDR3 comprises 15 residues. This rearrangement joins TRBV28 to TRBJ2-7, with TRBD1 identical over 7 bases. The receptor comes from a woman aged 18-29 years in good health and CMV-seropositive. The sequenced sample consisted of PBMCs. For the CDR3, the DNA is TGTGCCAGCATCCCTTACGCAGACAGGGCCTACGAGCAGTACTTC. Amino acid sequence: CASIPYADRAYEQYF. The whole variable domain, filled in from reference TRBV28 and TRBJ2-7, reads DVKVTQSSRYLVKRTGEKVFLECVQDMDHENMFWYRQDPGLGLRLIYFSYDVKMKEKGDIPEGYSVSREKKERFSLILESASTNQTSMYLCASIPYADRAYEQYFGPGTRLTVT.